This TCR beta chain was sequenced during a study of blood T cell repertoires in COVID-19. Study details: Sources were T cells, B-cell-depleted T cells, or PBMCs; the material itself was cDNA or gDNA.

Only in-frame clones appear in the TCRdb table, and some are missing; sequencing was by immunoSEQ multiplex PCR. The table has 150,000 to 200,000 clones, 86% seen once; the top ten hold more than 0.7%. This CDR3 comprises 16 residues. Losses at the gene ends were 4 bases for V and 4 bases for J; bases not matched to a gene: 9. Germline V gene lookup returns CDR1 SGHRS and CDR2 YFSETQ. The sample taken for sequencing was peripheral blood. The origin of this receptor is a woman aged 70 to 79 with acute or convalescent COVID-19. The V call is TRBV5-1, the J call TRBJ2-1; 9 bases are a match to TRBD2. CDR3 sequence: CASSMAVAGGYNEQFF. CDR3 bases: TGCGCCAGCAGCATGGCGGTTGCGGGGGGGTACAATGAGCAGTTCTTC.